This T cell receptor beta chain originates from a study of regulatory T cells in long-lasting Graves disease. Germline CDR1 reads SQVTM; CDR2 reads ANQGSEA. V shed 1 base and J shed 5 bases, with 15 bases lying between them. The CDR3 has 15 residues. TCR beta libraries were built with iRepertoire HTBI primers and Arm-PCR of CDR3 regions. TCRdb reprocessed the multiplex PCR reads with MiXCR, giving one entry per CDR3 protein. Seen here are a few hundred thousand distinct CDR3 sequences, 16% observed once, and the top ten hold about 23%. Described time point: newly diagnosed GD, antithyroid drugs for less than 3 months. The TCR library was made from RNA that had been extracted from PBMCs in TRIzol. This clonotype showed up just a few times. These data were also reused for a study on T cells in Graves' hyperthyroidism and ophthalmopathy.

The sample here was peripheral blood mononuclear cells (PBMCs), taken at new diagnosis, from a patient treated with antithyroid drugs. This chain links TRBV29-1 with TRBJ2-1; D might be TRBD2 (7 bases). The receptor's source is a young woman with Graves disease. The CDR3: CSVEGTGGAHNEQFF. The CDR3 nucleotides are TGCAGCGTTGAAGGGACGGGGGGCGCCCACAATGAGCAGTTCTTC.